The next 31 T cell receptor delta chains were all read from a single sample in a study of gamma-delta T cells after stem cell transplantation. TCRdb repeated clone calling on the RT-PCR reads with CATT. The data contain 1,500 or so delta-chain clones, 5.5% of them singletons. Specimen: gamma-delta T cells. These TCRs come from a human donor. It is not recorded whose cells these are; they may come from a transplant donor.

This clone ranks as medium-sized. A far larger clone lies a single base away; this is likely a read error. The chain links TRDV2 to TRDJ1; D remains ambiguous. The V end was cut by 3 bases, the J end by 4 bases, with 20 bases between. Germline V CDR1 and CDR2: GEAIGNYY, EKD. This CDR3 comprises 16 residues. This chain's CDR3 is CACDAVEDQTDDKLIF. CDR3 nucleotides: TGTGCCTGTGACGCCGTTGAAGATCAAACGGACGATAAACTCATCTTT.

A word on this clone: A far larger clone is off by one base, so a read error is likely. This CDR3 is also generated by other DNA sequences in the sample. The V and J genes are TRDV2 and TRDJ1; TRDD3 matches 9 bases. The ends lost 4 bases at V and 3 bases at J; junction bases unmatched: 14. The CDR3 runs to 17 residues. Germline loops: CDR1 GEAIGNYY, CDR2 EKD. DNA for the CDR3: TGTGCCTGTGATATACTGGGGGACCCTATCAAGTCCGATAAACTCATCTTT. This encodes CACDILGDPIKSDKLIF.

By share, this clone counts as large. Within the sample, other DNA sequences also encode this same CDR3. The chain is built from TRDV2 and TRDJ1, with 13 positions matching TRDD3. Trimming took 0 bases from V and 2 from J; bases not matched to a gene: 8. The V gene's germline CDR1 is GEAIGNYY and CDR2 EKD. The CDR3 is made up of 18 amino acids. The CDR3 coding sequence is TGTGCCTGTGACACCCTACTGGGGGATACGCTGGCTACCGATAAACTCATCTTT. This codes for CACDTLLGDTLATDKLIF.

In this sample, this clone turned up a few times. A read error likely explains this, since a far larger clone differs by one base. Distinct nucleotide sequences in the sample also encode this CDR3. This chain uses TRDV2 with TRDJ1; 12 bases align to TRDD3. V shed 0 bases, J shed 5 bases, and the junction held 12 bases outside the gene matches. The CDR3 extends over 18 amino acids. CDR1 is GEAIGNYY, CDR2 EKD, per germline. This CDR3 reads CACDTLNTGGYSTDKLIF. The CDR3 DNA reads as TGTGCCTGTGACACCCTAAATACTGGGGGATACTCTACTGATAAACTCATCTTT.

This clone is termed large. The sample holds other DNA sequences that translate to the same CDR3. This chain links TRDV2 with TRDJ1, with 13 bases lining up with TRDD3. J was trimmed by 2 bases and V by 3 bases; bases with no gene match: 17. This CDR3 has 20 amino acids. In germline, CDR1 is GEAIGNYY, CDR2 EKD. The CDR3 loop reads CACDPLVLGDTLEGTDKLIF. In DNA, the CDR3 is TGTGCCTGTGACCCCTTGGTACTGGGGGATACGCTCGAAGGGACCGATAAACTCATCTTT.

This clone was detected ten times or more. A much bigger clone sits one base away, suggesting this may be a read error. The gene calls are TRDV1 and TRDJ1; 12 bases are shared with TRDD3. J gave up 2 bases and V 1 base, and 26 bases lay outside the gene matches. The CDR3 length is 24 residues. CDR1 and CDR2 from the germline V gene are TSWWSYY and QGS. DNA for the CDR3: TGTGCTCTTGGGGAACCTTCCTACGGTCGGGGTCTGGGGGATACGTTCCCCCTGACCGATAAACTCATCTTT. This gives the protein CALGEPSYGRGLGDTFPLTDKLIF.

This clone was observed a few times. A far larger clone is just one base off, so this is likely a read error. Other DNA sequences within the sample encode an identical CDR3. The chain recombines TRDV2 with TRDJ1; D unresolved. This CDR3 is built from 16 residues. CDR1 is GEAIGNYY and CDR2 is EKD in the germline V gene. With 0 bases removed from V and 4 bases from J, the gap between germline ends came to 17 bases. The CDR3 region is CACDTVEDQTDDKLIF. DNA of the CDR3: TGTGCCTGTGACACCGTCGAAGATCAAACGGACGATAAACTCATCTTT.

To note about this clone: The amino acid sequence in TCRdb belongs to a much larger clone and departs from this DNA's translation at residue 16, likely a sequencing read error; the sequence shown is translated from the DNA. The chain employs TRDV2 and TRDJ1, with D perhaps matching TRDD2 or TRDD3 (9 bases each). V was pared by 3 bases and J by 3 bases, with 34 bases between. The CDR3 covers 21 residues. The germline CDR1 and CDR2 sequences are GEAIGNYY and EKD. The CDR3 loop reads CACDLLPTEATGGQYADKLIF. CDR3 nucleotides: TGTGCCTGTGACCTCCTTCCTACCGAGGCTACTGGGGGACAATACGCCGATAAACTCATCTTT.

The table lists this clone with a few counts. A far larger clone is just one base off, so this is likely a read error. Different DNA sequences within this sample yield the same CDR3. V is TRDV2 and J is TRDJ1; no definite D call. CDR1 is GEAIGNYY, CDR2 EKD, per germline. Trimming removed 1 base at V and 4 bases at J, with 15 bases between. The CDR3 extends over 15 amino acids. In nucleotides, the CDR3 is TGTGCCTGTGACACAATGGCCCAGCGGGGCGATAAACTCATCTTT. It yields the protein CACDTMAQRGDKLIF.

By share, this clone counts as medium-sized (0.01 to 0.1%). This may be a read error, as it is one base from a much larger clone. This rearrangement joins TRDV2 to TRDJ1; D not resolved. V was trimmed by 0 bases and J by 1 base, leaving 8 bases between them. The CDR3 has 14 amino acids. Germline CDR1 is GEAIGNYY and CDR2 is EKD. CDR3 sequence reads: CACDTLATTDKLIF. The CDR3 DNA reads as TGTGCCTGTGACACCCTCGCAACCACCGATAAACTCATCTTT.

This clone came up a few times. A far bigger clonotype differs at one base, so this is likely a read error. Other nucleotide sequences from this sample produce the same CDR3. The CDR3 sequence: CACDILTGGDRGGGYSTYTDKLIF. DNA of the CDR3: TGTGCCTGCGATATATTAACTGGGGGAGATCGCGGCGGCGGATATTCAACGTACACCGATAAACTCATCTTT. The chain recombines TRDV2 with TRDJ1; 9 bases match TRDD3. The germline V gene has CDR1 GEAIGNYY and CDR2 EKD. The CDR3 length is 24 residues. The trim removed 7 bases at V and 0 bases at J, leaving 35 bases unmatched.

This clone showed up many times. Only one base separates this from a far larger clonotype, so it likely reflects a read error. This rearrangement joins TRDV2 to TRDJ1; 9 bases line up with TRDD3. CDR1 is GEAIGNYY, CDR2 EKD, per germline. This CDR3 region has 18 residues. The CDR3 protein is CARDTVPGGSTITDKLIF. In DNA form, the CDR3 reads TGTGCCCGTGACACCGTGCCTGGGGGATCCACGATCACCGATAAACTCATCTTT.

In this sample, this clone turned up many times. Only one base separates this from a far larger clonotype, so it likely reflects a read error. The rearrangement links TRDV2 to TRDJ1; possibly TRDD2 or TRDD3 for D (9 bases each). The CDR3 length is 21 residues. The germline V gene has CDR1 GEAIGNYY and CDR2 EKD. Here the CDR3 reads CACDLLPTEATGGQYTAKLIF. The CDR3 bases are TGTGCCTGTGACCTCCTTCCTACCGAGGCTACTGGGGGACAATACACCGCTAAACTCATCTTT.

In regard to this clone: TCRdb pairs this DNA with a much larger clone's protein that differs at residue 13, likely a read error; the protein shown was translated from the DNA. The V gene is TRDV2, the J gene TRDJ1, with 7 nucleotides matching TRDD3. J was trimmed by 4 bases and V by 0 bases; bases with no gene match: 16. The CDR3 sequence is 18 residues long. CDR1 and CDR2 (germline): GEAIGNYY, EKD. The CDR3 sequence is CACDTVQPTGGFHDKLIF. CDR3 DNA: TGTGCCTGTGACACCGTGCAACCTACGGGGGGATTTCACGATAAACTCATCTTT.

The J gene is TRDJ1, the V gene TRDV2; 9 bases are shared with TRDD3. The trim removed 4 bases at V and 1 base at J, leaving 15 bases unmatched. The germline V gene encodes CDR1 GEAIGNYY and CDR2 EKD. This CDR3 is built from 18 residues. The CDR3 region is CACDPLSGGIPSTDKLIF. DNA for the CDR3: TGTGCCTGTGATCCCCTTTCGGGGGGGATACCGAGCACCGATAAACTCATCTTT.

As to this clone: TCRdb shows a much larger clone's protein in place of this DNA's translation, and the two differ at residue 11, likely through a read error; the protein shown is translated from the DNA. This chain joins TRDV2 and TRDJ1; TRDD3 matches at 9 bases. Germline V lookup: CDR1 GEAIGNYY, CDR2 EKD. Trimming removed 3 bases from V and 1 base from J; junction bases left unmatched: 11. The length of the CDR3 is 17 residues. The CDR3 region is CACDLLGERGSTDKLIF. The CDR3 DNA reads TGTGCCTGTGACCTACTGGGGGAGAGGGGGAGCACCGATAAACTCATCTTT.

In the case of this clone: This likely stems from a read error, as it lies one base from a far larger clone. Within the sample, other DNA sequences also encode this same CDR3. V usage is TRDV2 and J usage is TRDJ3; 8 bases align to TRDD3. Germline V gives CDR1 GEAIGNYY, CDR2 EKD. Germline trimming cut 2 bases from V and 4 bases from J; bases unmatched to any gene: 9. The CDR3 totals 18 residues. The CDR3 bases are TGTGCCTGTGACAGCTGGGGGAACGACCCTTGGGACACCCGACAGATGTTTTTC. Translating gives CACDSWGNDPWDTRQMFF.

This clone appeared a few times. The protein TCRdb lists belongs to a much larger clone and differs from this DNA's translation at residue 12, which points to a read error; the protein shown is made from the DNA. J is TRDJ1 and V is TRDV2, with 9 bases aligning to TRDD3. From germline, CDR1 is GEAIGNYY and CDR2 EKD. The CDR3 has 18 residues. The junction had 11 bases not matched to a gene; V was cut back by 0 bases and J by 1 base. CDR3 protein: CACDTVPGGSTVTDKLIF. The CDR3 DNA reads TGTGCCTGTGACACCGTGCCTGGGGGATCCACGGTCACCGATAAACTCATCTTT.

Regarding this clone: A read error is likely here: a far larger clone is one base away. This chain uses TRDV2 with TRDJ2; weak D call: TRDD2 (5 bases). The V and J ends lost 2 bases and 0 bases respectively, with 21 bases between them. Germline CDR1 GEAIGNYY, CDR2 EKD. The CDR3 extends over 19 amino acids. The CDR3 bases are TGTGCCTGTGACATGGTTTCAAGGGGCCTTCAAGCTTTGACAGCACAACTCTTCTTT. Translating it yields CACDMVSRGLQALTAQLFF.

As to this clone: The amino acid sequence in TCRdb belongs to a much larger clone and departs from this DNA's translation at residue 11, likely a sequencing read error; the sequence shown is translated from the DNA. The chain joins TRDV2 to TRDJ1, with TRDD3 matching 7 bases. The CDR3 has 20 amino acids. V shed 0 bases, J shed 0 bases, and the junction held 18 bases outside the gene matches. Germline V lookup: CDR1 GEAIGNYY, CDR2 EKD. CDR3 amino acids: CACDTPRSWGAELYTDKLIF. The CDR3, as DNA: TGTGCCTGTGACACCCCCCGTTCCTGGGGGGCCGAATTGTACACCGATAAACTCATCTTT.

Points on this clone: TCRdb records a much larger clone's protein for this DNA, with a difference at residue 12 that likely arises from a read error; the protein given is the translation of the DNA. The chain has TRDV2 and TRDJ1, with 9 bases lining up with TRDD2. Germline-derived CDR1 and CDR2 are GEAIGNYY and EKD. Unmatched junction bases numbered 22, after V lost 3 bases and J lost 0 bases. The length of the CDR3 is 21 residues. As DNA, the CDR3 is TGTGCCTGTGACCTCCTTCCTACCGAGGCTACTAGGGGACAATACACCGATAAACTCATCTTT. It is translated as CACDLLPTEATRGQYTDKLIF.

As concerns this clone: TCRdb's entry gives the protein of a much larger clone, which mismatches this DNA's translation at residue 9, likely from a read error; the protein reported here is translated from the DNA. Other nucleotide sequences in the sample specify the same CDR3. The chain couples TRDV1 to TRDJ1, with no clear D. Trimming took off 1 base at V and 4 bases at J, with 16 bases between the two ends. CDR1 is TSWWSYY and CDR2 is QGS in the germline V gene. This CDR3 contains 16 residues. This CDR3 is CALGEHRWRIVDKLIF. CDR3 bases: TGTGCTCTTGGGGAACACCGCTGGAGGATCGTCGATAAACTCATCTTT.

Only a few counts were recorded for this clone. The likely explanation is a read error, given a far larger clone one base away. Different DNA sequences within this sample yield the same CDR3. The V gene is TRDV2, the J gene TRDJ1, with D unclear. The CDR3 covers 14 residues. The germline V gene encodes CDR1 GEAIGNYY and CDR2 EKD. DNA of the CDR3: TGTGCCTGCGACACCCTCGCAAACACCGATAAACTCATCTTT. Translated: CACDTLANTDKLIF.

This clone was picked up a small number of times. A far larger clone is one base from this, pointing to a likely read error. Other DNA sequences in the same sample also yield this CDR3. The J gene is TRDJ1, the V gene TRDV2; TRDD3 agrees at 9 bases. This CDR3 has 20 residues. V gave up 1 base and J gave up 5 bases; unmatched junction bases: 22. Germline CDR1 GEAIGNYY, CDR2 EKD. The CDR3 region is CACDTLTGIRTPESLDKLIF. For the CDR3, the DNA is TGTGCCTGTGACACACTGACGGGGATACGGACCCCCGAGTCCCTAGATAAACTCATCTTT.

On this clone: TCRdb records a much larger clone's protein for this DNA, with a difference at residue 12 that likely arises from a read error; the protein given is the translation of the DNA. The V gene is TRDV2, the J gene TRDJ1, with D possibly matching TRDD3 (5 bases). Germline V gene sequence: CDR1 GEAIGNYY, CDR2 EKD. The CDR3 sequence is 14 residues long. CDR3 sequence: CACDLTGITDKFIF. Here the CDR3 DNA reads TGTGCCTGTGACCTTACTGGAATCACCGATAAATTCATCTTT.

A few counts support this clone. The sample contains more than one DNA sequence encoding this CDR3. The genes are TRDV2 and TRDJ3; 9 nucleotides agree with TRDD3. Germline CDR1 is GEAIGNYY and CDR2 is EKD. Losses at the gene ends were 3 bases for V and 1 base for J; bases not matched to a gene: 18. The CDR3 has 22 residues. The DNA of the CDR3 is TGTGCCTGTGACGTTACTGGGGGAGGCTACGAGGAATCATCCTGGGACACCCGACAGATGTTTTTC. Encoded protein: CACDVTGGGYEESSWDTRQMFF.

Remarks on this clone: A far larger clone is a single base away, which makes a read error likely. This chain joins TRDV1 and TRDJ1; 7 nucleotides agree with TRDD2. The V gene's germline CDR1 is TSWWSYY and CDR2 QGS. V shed 4 bases and J 0 bases; nucleotides not matched to a gene: 20. The CDR3 length is 20 residues. The CDR3 DNA reads TGTGCTCTTGGGGGCCTTTCCCCTCCCCCCTTCCTCGAGTACACCGATAAACTCATCTTT. This gives the protein CALGGLSPPPFLEYTDKLIF.

This clone was counted between two and nine times. A read error is likely here: a far larger clone is one base away. The same CDR3 can be traced to other DNA sequences in this sample. The rearrangement uses TRDV2 and TRDJ1; no clear D gene. This CDR3 is 15 amino acids long. In germline, CDR1 is GEAIGNYY, CDR2 EKD. For the CDR3, the DNA is TGTGCCTGTGACACCGTTGGCCCTGACACCGATAAGCTCATCTTT. Residues: CACDTVGPDTDKLIF.

This clone was observed a few times. A far larger clone is off by one base, so a read error is likely. The sample carries other DNA sequences with the same CDR3. The chain employs TRDV2 and TRDJ3; 9 bases agree with TRDD3. The CDR3 contains 22 residues. With 3 bases clipped from V and 1 base from J, the junction kept 18 bases outside the gene matches. CDR1 is GEAIGNYY and CDR2 is EKD in the germline V gene. The chain's CDR3 is CACDVTGGGYEESSWDTRQMFF. CDR3 nucleotides: TGTGCCTGTGACGTTACTGGGGGAGGCTATGAGGAATCATCCTGGGACACCCGACAGATGTTTTTC.

This clone occurred a few times. TCRdb pairs this DNA with a much larger clone's protein that differs at residue 3, likely a read error; the protein shown was translated from the DNA. The chain uses TRDV1 and TRDJ1, with a possible D match to TRDD2 (6 bases). The germline gives CDR1 TSWWSYY, CDR2 QGS. The CDR3 sequence is 16 residues long. V shed 10 bases and J shed 0 bases, with 21 bases lying between them. The CDR3 DNA sequence: TGTGCTCCTGAGCCTTCCCGCCGCGTTTACACCGATAAACTCATCTTT. It yields the protein CAPEPSRRVYTDKLIF.

The CDR3 nucleotides read TGTGCCTGTGACCCCCTGGGGGGGCTTACCGATAAACTCATCTTT. Translating gives CACDPLGGLTDKLIF. The J gene is TRDJ1, the V gene TRDV2; 7 bases align to TRDD3. Germline V gene sequence: CDR1 GEAIGNYY, CDR2 EKD. V was clipped by 3 bases and J by 2 bases; unmatched bases: 8. This CDR3 has 15 residues.